The 9 T cell receptor beta chains listed next were all sequenced from one sample in a study of shared clonotypes between healthy human individuals. Here immunoSEQ multiplex PCR was the method, and the copy in TCRdb shows in-frame clones only, minus some. The data show some 1,600,000 clones, about 98% seen once. Specimen: naive CD4+ T cells sorted from blood. As to subset: CD45RA+ positively selected. The receptors shown here come from a man aged 25-40 years in good health.

V usage is TRBV7-9 and J usage is TRBJ2-6; TRBD1 aligns across 7 bases. CDR3 size: 19 residues. Trimming at V came to 5 bases and at J to 0 bases, leaving 13 bases not matched to a gene. Germline V gene sequence: CDR1 SEHNR, CDR2 FQNEAQ (reference sequence). CDR3 DNA sequence: TGTGCCAGCAGCCCCCAGGTTGGGACAGTCCCCTCTGGGGCCAACGTCCTGACTTTC. Translation gives CASSPQVGTVPSGANVLTF.

This chain joins TRBV28 and TRBJ1-2, with 7 positions matching TRBD1. The CDR3 length is 16 residues. V shed 5 bases, J shed 4 bases, and the junction held 13 bases outside the gene matches. Germline values: CDR1 MDHEN, CDR2 SYDVKM. The CDR3 region is CASSPPGGATSYGYTF. CDR3 bases: TGTGCCAGCAGTCCCCCAGGGGGGGCTACTTCCTATGGCTACACCTTC.

The genes are TRBV7-9 and TRBJ1-1, with D unclear. The CDR3 extends over 14 amino acids. V lost 5 bases and J 5 bases, leaving 15 bases between the germline ends. In germline, CDR1 is SEHNR, CDR2 FQNEAQ (reference sequence). The CDR3 loop reads CASSPPAGRTEAFF. DNA for the CDR3: TGTGCCAGCAGCCCTCCCGCCGGGCGGACTGAAGCTTTCTTT.

The rearrangement uses TRBV6-1 and TRBJ1-2; tentative D call: TRBD1 (5 bases). V lost 6 bases to trimming and J lost 7 bases, with 21 bases between them. The CDR3 has 15 amino acids. CDR1 and CDR2 from the germline V gene are MNHNS and SASEGT. CDR3 DNA sequence: TGTGCCAGCAGGGGGCAGGGTCGAATGTTGGGTGGCTACACCTTC. Translating gives CASRGQGRMLGGYTF.

V usage is TRBV18 and J usage is TRBJ1-5; no clear D. The CDR3 is 13 residues long. The germline V gene has CDR1 KGHSH and CDR2 LQKENI. Trimming removed 4 bases at V and 4 bases at J, with 8 bases between. The DNA for the CDR3 is TGTGCCAGCTCACAAGACGGGAATCAGCCCCAGCATTTT. Its protein product is CASSQDGNQPQHF.

This chain links TRBV5-1 with TRBJ2-7; 9 bases are shared with TRBD1. Germline V lookup: CDR1 SGHRS, CDR2 YFSETQ. This CDR3 has 17 amino acids. With V trimmed by 4 bases and J by 1 base, 12 bases remained unmatched. CDR3 residues: CASSKIRTGEFSYEQYF. The DNA of the CDR3 is TGCGCCAGCAGCAAAATAAGGACAGGGGAATTTTCCTACGAGCAGTACTTC.

The gene calls are TRBV5-1 and TRBJ2-1; possibly TRBD2 for D (5 bases). Germline CDR1 SGHRS, CDR2 YFSETQ. V was cut by 5 bases and J by 7 bases, with 22 bases left in between. This CDR3 comprises 16 residues. DNA of the CDR3: TGCGCCAGCAGATCAGACCGTATTTCCGGGGAGAATGAGCAGTTCTTC. Translating it yields CASRSDRISGENEQFF.

The chain couples TRBV20-1 to TRBJ2-1; D unresolved. There are 11 residues in the CDR3. Between the trimmed V and J ends, which lost 6 bases and 6 bases, there was a span of 9 bases. The germline V gene encodes CDR1 DFQATT and CDR2 SNEGSKA (reference sequence). The CDR3 DNA is TGCAGTGCCAACAGAGCCAATGAGCAGTTCTTC. Encoded protein: CSANRANEQFF.

The chain uses TRBV2 and TRBJ2-3, with 10 bases that match TRBD1. The length of the CDR3 is 17 residues. The ends lost 3 bases at V and 7 bases at J; junction bases unmatched: 13. The V gene's germline CDR1 is SNHLY and CDR2 FYNNEI. CDR3: CASSDLVPTGGLHTQYF. The CDR3 nucleotides are TGTGCCAGCAGTGACCTGGTCCCGACAGGGGGCCTGCATACGCAGTATTTT.